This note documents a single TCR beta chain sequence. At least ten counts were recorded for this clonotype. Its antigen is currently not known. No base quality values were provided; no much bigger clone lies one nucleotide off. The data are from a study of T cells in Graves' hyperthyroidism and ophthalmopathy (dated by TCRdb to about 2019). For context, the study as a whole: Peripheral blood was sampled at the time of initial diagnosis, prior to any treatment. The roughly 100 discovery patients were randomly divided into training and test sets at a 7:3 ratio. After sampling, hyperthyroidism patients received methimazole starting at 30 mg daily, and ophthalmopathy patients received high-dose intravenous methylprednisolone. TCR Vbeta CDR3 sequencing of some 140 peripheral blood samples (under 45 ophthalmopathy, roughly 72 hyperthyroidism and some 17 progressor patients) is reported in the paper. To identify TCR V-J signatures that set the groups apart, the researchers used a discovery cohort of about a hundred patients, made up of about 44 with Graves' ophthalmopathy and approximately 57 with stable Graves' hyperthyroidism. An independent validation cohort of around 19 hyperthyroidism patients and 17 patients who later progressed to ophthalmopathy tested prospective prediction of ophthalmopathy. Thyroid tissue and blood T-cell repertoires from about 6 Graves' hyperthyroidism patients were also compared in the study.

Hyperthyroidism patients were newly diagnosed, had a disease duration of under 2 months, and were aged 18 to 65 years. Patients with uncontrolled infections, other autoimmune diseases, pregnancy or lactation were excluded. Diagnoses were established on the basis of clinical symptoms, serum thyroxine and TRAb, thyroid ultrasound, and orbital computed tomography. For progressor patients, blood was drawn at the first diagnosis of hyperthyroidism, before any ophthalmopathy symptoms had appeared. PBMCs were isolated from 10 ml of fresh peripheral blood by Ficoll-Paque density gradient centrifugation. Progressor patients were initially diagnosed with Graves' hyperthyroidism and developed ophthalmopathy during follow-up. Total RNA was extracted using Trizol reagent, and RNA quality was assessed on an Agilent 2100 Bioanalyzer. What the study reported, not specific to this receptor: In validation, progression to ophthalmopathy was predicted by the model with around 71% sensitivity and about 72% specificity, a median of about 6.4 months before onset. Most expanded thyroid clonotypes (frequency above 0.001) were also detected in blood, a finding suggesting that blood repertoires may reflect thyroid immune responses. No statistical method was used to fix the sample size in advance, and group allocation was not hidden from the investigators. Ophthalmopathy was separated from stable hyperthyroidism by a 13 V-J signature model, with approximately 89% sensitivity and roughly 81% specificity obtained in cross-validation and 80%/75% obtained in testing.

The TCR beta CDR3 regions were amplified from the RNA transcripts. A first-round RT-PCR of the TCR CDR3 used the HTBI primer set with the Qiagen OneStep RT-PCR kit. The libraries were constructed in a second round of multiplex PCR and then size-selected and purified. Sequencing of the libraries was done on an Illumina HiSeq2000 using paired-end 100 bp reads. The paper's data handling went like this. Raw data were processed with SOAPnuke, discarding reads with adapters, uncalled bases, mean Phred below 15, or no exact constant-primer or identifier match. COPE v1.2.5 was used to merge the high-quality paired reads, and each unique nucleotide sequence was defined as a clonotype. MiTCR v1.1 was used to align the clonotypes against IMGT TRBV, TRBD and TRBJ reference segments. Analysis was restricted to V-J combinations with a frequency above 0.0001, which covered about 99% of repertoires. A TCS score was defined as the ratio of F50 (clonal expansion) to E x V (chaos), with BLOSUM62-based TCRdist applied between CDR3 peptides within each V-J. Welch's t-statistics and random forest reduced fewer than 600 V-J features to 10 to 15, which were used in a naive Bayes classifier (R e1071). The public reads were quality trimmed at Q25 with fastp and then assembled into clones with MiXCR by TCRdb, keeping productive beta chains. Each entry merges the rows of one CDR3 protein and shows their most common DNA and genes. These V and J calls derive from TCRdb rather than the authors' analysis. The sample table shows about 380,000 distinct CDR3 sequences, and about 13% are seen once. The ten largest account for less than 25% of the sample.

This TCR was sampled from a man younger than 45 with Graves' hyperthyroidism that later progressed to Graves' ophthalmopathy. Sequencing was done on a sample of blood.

The DNA reads TGTGCCAGCAGCGACAGGGGCGACACTGAAGCTTTCTTT. Translated, it gives CASSDRGDTEAFF. The chain is encoded by TRBV2 joined to TRBJ1-1; 8 of the junction bases match TRBD1. From its cysteine to its phenylalanine, the CDR3 spans 13 amino acids. Only the CDR3 region is kept as DNA, spanning 39 bases read in frame from base 1. Per the germline V gene, SNHLY is the CDR1 and FYNNEI is the CDR2. The junction shows trimming of 6 bases on V and 3 bases on J, and the gene matches do not reach 3 bases of it.